This T cell receptor beta chain was profiled in a study of blood T cell repertoires in COVID-19. Overall study context: Spain, Italy and the United States supplied samples that represented acute and convalescent COVID-19. The analysed material was cDNA or gDNA that came from T cells, B-cell-depleted T cells, or PBMCs.

The age range of participants was about 18 to 89 years, with residence in fewer than 25 US areas. Assay used: immunoSEQ multiplex PCR; TCRdb lists only in-frame clones, some missing. The sample records about 210,000 clones, about 84% being singletons. V dropped 5 bases and J dropped 6 bases, with 8 bases sitting between them. The CDR3 is made up of 12 amino acids. The sequencing input was PBMCs or T cells enriched from blood (not recorded which). This TCR was sampled from a man in his thirties or forties with acute COVID-19. This chain uses TRBV12-3 or TRBV12-4 with TRBJ2-1; D not resolved. The CDR3 coding sequence is TGTGCCAGCAGTCCCCTCCTCAATGAGCAGTTCTTC. It translates to CASSPLLNEQFF.